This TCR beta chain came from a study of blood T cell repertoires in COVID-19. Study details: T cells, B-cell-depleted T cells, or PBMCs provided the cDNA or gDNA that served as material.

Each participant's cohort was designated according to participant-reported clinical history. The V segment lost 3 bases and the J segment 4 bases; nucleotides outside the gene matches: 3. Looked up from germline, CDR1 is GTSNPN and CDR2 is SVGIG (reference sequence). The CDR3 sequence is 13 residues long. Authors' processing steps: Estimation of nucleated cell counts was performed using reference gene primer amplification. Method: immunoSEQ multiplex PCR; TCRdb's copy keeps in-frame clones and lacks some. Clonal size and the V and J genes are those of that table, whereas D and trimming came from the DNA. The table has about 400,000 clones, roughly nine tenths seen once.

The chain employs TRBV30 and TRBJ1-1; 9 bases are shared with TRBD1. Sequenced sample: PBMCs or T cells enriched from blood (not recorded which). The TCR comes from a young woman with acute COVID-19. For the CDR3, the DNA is TGTGCCTGGAGGGGGGACAGGGTCACTGAAGCTTTCTTT. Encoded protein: CAWRGDRVTEAFF.